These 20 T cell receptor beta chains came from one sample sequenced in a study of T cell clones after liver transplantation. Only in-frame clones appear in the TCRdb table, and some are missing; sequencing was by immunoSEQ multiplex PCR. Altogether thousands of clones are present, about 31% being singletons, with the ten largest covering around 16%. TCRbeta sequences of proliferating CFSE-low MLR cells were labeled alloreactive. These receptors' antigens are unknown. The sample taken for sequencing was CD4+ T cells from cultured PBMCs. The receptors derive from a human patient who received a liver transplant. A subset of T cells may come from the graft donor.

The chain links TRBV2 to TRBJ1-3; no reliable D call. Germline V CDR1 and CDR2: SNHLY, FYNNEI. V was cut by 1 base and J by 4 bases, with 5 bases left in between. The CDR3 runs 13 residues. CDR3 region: CASSEERGNTIYF. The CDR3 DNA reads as TGTGCCAGCAGTGAAGAACGGGGAAACACCATATATTTT.

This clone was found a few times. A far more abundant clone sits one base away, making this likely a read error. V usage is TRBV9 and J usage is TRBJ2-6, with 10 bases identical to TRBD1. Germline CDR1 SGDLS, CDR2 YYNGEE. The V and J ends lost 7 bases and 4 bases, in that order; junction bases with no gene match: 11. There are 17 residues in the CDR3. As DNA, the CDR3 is TGTGCCAGCCGCAAAGACAGGGGGCGCTCGGGGGCCAACGTCCTGACTTTC. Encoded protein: CASRKDRGRSGANVLTF.

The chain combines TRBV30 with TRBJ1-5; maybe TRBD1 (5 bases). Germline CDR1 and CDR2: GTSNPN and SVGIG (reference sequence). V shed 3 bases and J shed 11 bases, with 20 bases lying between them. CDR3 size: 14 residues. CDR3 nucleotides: TGTGCCTGGAGCCTCGGGGACCCTAGAGGATCCCAGCATTTT. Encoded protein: CAWSLGDPRGSQHF.

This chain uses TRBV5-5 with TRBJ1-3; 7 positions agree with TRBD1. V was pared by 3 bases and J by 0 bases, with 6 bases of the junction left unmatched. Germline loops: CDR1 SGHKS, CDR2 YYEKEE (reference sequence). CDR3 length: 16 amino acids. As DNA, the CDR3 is TGTGCCAGCAGCTGGGGACAGTTCGACTCTGGAAACACCATATATTTT. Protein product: CASSWGQFDSGNTIYF.

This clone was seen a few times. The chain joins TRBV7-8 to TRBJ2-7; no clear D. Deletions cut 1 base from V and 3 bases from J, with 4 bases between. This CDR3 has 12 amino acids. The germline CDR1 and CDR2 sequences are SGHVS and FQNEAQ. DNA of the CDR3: TGTGCCAGCAGCTTAGACAACTACGAGCAGTACTTC. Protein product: CASSLDNYEQYF.

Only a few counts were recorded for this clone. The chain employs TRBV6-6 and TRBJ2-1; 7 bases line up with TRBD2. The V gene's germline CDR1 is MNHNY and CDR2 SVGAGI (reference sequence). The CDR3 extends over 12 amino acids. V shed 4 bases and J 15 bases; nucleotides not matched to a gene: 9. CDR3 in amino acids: CASSSLAEDLFF. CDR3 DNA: TGTGCCAGCAGTTCTCTAGCGGAGGACCTGTTCTTC.

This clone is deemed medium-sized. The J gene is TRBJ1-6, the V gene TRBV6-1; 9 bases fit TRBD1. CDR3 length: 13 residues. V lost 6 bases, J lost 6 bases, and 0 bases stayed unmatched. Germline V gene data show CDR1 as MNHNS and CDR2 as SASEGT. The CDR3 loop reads CASRGQGNSPLHF. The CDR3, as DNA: TGTGCCAGCAGGGGACAGGGTAATTCACCCCTCCACTTT.

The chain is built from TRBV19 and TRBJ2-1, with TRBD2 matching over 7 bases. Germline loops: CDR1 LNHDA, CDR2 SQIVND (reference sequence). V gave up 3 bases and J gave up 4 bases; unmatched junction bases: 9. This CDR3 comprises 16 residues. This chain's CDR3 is CASSIPLAGVYNEQFF. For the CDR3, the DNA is TGTGCCAGTAGTATCCCCTTGGCGGGAGTATACAATGAGCAGTTCTTC.

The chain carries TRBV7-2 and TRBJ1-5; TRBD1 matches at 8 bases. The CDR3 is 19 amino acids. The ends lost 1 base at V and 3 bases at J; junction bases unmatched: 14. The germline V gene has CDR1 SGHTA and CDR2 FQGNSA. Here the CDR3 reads CASSLGTTGGIASNQPQHF. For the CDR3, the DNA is TGTGCCAGCAGCTTAGGAACAACAGGGGGAATTGCGTCCAATCAGCCCCAGCATTTT.

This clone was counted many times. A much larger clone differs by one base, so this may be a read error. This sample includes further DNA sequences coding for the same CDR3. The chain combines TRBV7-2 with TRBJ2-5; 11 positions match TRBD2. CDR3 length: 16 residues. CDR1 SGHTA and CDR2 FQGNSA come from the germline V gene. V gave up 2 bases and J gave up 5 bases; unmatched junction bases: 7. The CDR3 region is CASSLISGGAGETQYF. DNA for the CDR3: TGTGCCAGCAGCTTAATTAGCGGGGGGGCGGGCGAGACCCAGTACTTC.

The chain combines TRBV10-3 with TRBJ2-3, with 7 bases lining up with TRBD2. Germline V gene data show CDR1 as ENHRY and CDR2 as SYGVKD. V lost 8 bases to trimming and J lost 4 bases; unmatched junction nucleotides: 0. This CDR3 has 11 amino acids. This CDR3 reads CAIAGADTQYF. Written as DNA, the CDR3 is TGTGCCATCGCGGGGGCAGATACGCAGTATTTT.

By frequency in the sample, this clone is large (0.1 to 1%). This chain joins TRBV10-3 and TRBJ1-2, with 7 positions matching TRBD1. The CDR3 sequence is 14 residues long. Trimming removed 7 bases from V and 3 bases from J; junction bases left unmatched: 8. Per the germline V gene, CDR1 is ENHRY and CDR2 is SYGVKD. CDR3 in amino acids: CAITSTDRDYGYTF. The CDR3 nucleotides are TGTGCCATCACCTCCACCGACAGGGACTATGGCTACACCTTC.

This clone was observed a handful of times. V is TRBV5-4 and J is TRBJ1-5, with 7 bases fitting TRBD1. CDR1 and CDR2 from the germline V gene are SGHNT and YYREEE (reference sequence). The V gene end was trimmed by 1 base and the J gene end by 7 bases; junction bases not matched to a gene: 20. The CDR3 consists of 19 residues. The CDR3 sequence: CASSLRSGLGTARRQPQHF. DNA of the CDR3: TGTGCCAGCAGCTTGCGATCGGGATTGGGGACAGCTCGGAGGCAGCCCCAGCATTTT.

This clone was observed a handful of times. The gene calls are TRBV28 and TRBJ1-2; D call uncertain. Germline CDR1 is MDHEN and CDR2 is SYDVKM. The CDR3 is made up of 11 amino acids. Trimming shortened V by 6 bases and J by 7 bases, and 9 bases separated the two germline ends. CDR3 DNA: TGTGCCAGCAGCTGGCGGCGTGGCTACACCTTC. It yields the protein CASSWRRGYTF.

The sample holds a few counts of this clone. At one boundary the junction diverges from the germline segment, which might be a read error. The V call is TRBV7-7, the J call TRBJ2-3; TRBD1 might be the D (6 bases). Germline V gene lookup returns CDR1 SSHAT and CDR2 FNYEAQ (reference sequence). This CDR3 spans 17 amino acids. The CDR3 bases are TGCGCCAGCAGCACCCCGCCCCGGGACACAAGCACAGATACGCAGTATTTT. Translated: CASSTPPRDTSTDTQYF. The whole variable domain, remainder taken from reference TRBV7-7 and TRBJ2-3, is GAGVSQSPRYKVTKRGQDVTLRCDPISSHATLYWYQQALGQGPEFLTYFNYEAQPDKSGLPSDRFSAERPEGSISTLTIQRTEQRDSAMYRCASSTPPRDTSTDTQYFGPGTRLTVL.

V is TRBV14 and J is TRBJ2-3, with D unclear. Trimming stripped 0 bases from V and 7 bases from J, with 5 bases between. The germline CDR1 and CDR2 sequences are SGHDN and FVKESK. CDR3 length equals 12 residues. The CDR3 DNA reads TGTGCCAGCAGCCAAGATCGCCATACGCAGTATTTT. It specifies CASSQDRHTQYF.

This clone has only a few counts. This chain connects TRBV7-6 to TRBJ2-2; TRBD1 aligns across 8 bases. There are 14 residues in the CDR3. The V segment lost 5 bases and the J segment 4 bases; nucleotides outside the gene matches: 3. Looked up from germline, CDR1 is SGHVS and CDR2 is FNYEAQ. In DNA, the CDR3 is TGTGCCAGCAGCAACGGACAGGGCACCGGGGAGCTGTTTTTT. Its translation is CASSNGQGTGELFF.

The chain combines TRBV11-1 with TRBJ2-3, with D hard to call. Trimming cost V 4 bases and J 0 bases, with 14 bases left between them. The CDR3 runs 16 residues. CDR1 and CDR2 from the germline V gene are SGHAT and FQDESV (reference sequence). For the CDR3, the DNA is TGTGCCAGCAGCTCCCGGGCAGCTAAAAGCACAGATACGCAGTATTTT. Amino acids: CASSSRAAKSTDTQYF.

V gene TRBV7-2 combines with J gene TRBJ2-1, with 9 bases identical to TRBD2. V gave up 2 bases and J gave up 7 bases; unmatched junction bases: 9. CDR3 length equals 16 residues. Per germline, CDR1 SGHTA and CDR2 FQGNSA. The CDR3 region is CASSLRSGLANNEQFF. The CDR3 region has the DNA TGTGCCAGCAGCTTACGTTCGGGACTAGCTAATAATGAGCAGTTCTTC.

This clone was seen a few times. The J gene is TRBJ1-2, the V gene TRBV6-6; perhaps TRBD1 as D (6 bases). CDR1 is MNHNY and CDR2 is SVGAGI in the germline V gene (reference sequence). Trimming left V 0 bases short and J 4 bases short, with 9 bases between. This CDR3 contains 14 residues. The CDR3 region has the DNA TGTGCCAGCAGTTACTCGACCAGGGGCTATGGCTACACCTTC. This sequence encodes CASSYSTRGYGYTF.